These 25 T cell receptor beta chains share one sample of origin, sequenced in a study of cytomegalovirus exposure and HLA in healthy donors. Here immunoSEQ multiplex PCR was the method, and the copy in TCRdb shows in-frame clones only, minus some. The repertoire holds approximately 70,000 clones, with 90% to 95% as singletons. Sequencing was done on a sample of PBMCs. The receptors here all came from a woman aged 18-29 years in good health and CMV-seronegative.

The DNA of the CDR3 is TGTGCCTGGAGTCCGGACAGCAACACTGAAGCTTTCTTT. This sequence encodes CAWSPDSNTEAFF. The chain is built from TRBV30 and TRBJ1-1; D is perhaps TRBD1 (6 bases). This CDR3 has 13 residues. Trimming removed 2 bases at V and 2 bases at J, with 9 bases between. Germline V gene sequence: CDR1 GTSNPN, CDR2 SVGIG (reference sequence). Using reference TRBV30 and TRBJ1-1 for the parts outside the CDR3, the full variable domain is SQTIHQWPATLVQPVGSPLSLECTVEGTSNPNLYWYRQAAGRGLQLLFYSVGIGQISSEVPQNLSASRPQDRQFILSSKKLLLSDSGFYLCAWSPDSNTEAFFGQGTRLTVV.

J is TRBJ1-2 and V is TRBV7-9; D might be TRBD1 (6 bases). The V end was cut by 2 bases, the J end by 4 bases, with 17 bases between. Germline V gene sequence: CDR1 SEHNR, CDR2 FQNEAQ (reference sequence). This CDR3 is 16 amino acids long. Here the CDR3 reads CASSLSVGQKSYGYTF. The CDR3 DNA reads TGTGCCAGCAGCTTAAGTGTAGGACAGAAATCCTATGGCTACACCTTC.

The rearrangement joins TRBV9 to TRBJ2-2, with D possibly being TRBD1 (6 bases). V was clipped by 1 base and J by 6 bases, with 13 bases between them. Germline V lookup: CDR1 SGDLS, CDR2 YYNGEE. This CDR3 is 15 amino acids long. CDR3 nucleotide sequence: TGTGCCAGCAGCGTACAGGACAGTTTCGCCGGGGAGCTGTTTTTT. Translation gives CASSVQDSFAGELFF. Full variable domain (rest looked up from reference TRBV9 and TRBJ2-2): DSGVTQTPKHLITATGQRVTLRCSPRSGDLSVYWYQQSLDQGLQFLIQYYNGEERAKGNILERFSAQQFPDLHSELNLSSLELGDSALYFCASSVQDSFAGELFFGEGSRLTVL.

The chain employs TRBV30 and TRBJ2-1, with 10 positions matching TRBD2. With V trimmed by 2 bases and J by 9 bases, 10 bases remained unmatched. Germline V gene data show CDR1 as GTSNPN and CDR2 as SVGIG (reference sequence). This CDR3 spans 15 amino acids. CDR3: CAWSLGTSAVSEQFF. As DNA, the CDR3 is TGTGCCTGGAGTCTCGGGACTAGCGCGGTCAGTGAGCAGTTCTTC. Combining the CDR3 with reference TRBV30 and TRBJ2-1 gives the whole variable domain SQTIHQWPATLVQPVGSPLSLECTVEGTSNPNLYWYRQAAGRGLQLLFYSVGIGQISSEVPQNLSASRPQDRQFILSSKKLLLSDSGFYLCAWSLGTSAVSEQFFGPGTRLTVL.

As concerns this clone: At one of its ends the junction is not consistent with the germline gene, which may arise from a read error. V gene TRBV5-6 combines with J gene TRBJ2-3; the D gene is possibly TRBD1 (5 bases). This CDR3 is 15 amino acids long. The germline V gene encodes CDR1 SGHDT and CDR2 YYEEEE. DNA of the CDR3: TGTGCCAGCAGCTTCCAGGGTACCAGCAGAGATACGCAGTATTTT. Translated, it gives CASSFQGTSRDTQYF. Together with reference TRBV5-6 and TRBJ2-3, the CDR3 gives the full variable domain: DAGVTQSPTHLIKTRGQQVTLRCSPKSGHDTVSWYQQALGQGPQFIFQYYEEEERQRGNFPDRFSGHQFPNYSSELNVNALLLGDSALYLCASSFQGTSRDTQYFGPGTRLTVL.

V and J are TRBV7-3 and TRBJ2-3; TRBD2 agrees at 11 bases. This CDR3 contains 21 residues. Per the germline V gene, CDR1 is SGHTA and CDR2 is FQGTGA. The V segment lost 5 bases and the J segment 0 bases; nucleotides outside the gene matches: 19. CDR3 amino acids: CASSVLGAGVAGGTSTDTQYF. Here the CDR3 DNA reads TGTGCCAGCAGCGTCCTGGGGGCGGGGGTAGCGGGGGGGACTAGCACAGATACGCAGTATTTT. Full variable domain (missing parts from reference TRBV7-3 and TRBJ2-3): GAGVSQTPSNKVTEKGKYVELRCDPISGHTALYWYRQSLGQGPEFLIYFQGTGAADDSGLPNDRFFAVRPEGSVSTLKIQRTERGDSAVYLCASSVLGAGVAGGTSTDTQYFGPGTRLTVL.

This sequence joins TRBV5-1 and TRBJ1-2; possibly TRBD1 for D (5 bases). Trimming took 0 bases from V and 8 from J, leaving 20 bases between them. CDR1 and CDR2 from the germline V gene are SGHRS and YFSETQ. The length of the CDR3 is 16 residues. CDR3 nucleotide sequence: TGCGCCAGCAGCTTGGCTGGATATAGGGGTGGTGGAGGCTACACCTTC. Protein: CASSLAGYRGGGGYTF.

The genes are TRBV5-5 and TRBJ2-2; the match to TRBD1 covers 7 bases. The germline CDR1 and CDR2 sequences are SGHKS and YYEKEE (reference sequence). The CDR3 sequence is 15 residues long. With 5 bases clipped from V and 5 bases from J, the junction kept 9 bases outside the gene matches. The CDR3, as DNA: TGTGCCAGCAGTTTACAGGGGCGAGATACCGGGGAGCTGTTTTTT. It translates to CASSLQGRDTGELFF.

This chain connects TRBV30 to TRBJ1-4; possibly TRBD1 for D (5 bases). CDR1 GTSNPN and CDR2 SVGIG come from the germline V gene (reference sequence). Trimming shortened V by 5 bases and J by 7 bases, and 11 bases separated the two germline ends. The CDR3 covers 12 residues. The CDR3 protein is CAWGAYGEKLFF. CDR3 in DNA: TGTGCCTGGGGGGCCTACGGTGAAAAACTGTTTTTT.

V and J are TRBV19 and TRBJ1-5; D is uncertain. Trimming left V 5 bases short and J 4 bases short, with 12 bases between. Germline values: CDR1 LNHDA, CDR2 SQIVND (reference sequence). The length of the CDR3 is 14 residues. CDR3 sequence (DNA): TGTGCCAGTAGTCAACATGCGGGGAATCAGCCCCAGCATTTT. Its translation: CASSQHAGNQPQHF.

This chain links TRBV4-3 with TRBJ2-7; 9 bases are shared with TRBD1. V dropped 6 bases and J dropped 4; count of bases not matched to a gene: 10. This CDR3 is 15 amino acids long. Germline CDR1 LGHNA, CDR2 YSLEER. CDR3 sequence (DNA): TGCGCCAGCAGTGCCGGGACAGGGATAGCGTACGAGCAGTACTTC. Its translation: CASSAGTGIAYEQYF.

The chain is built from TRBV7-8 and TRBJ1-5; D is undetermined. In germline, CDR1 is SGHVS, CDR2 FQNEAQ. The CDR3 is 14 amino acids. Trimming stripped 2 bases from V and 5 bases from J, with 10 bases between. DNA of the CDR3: TGTGCCAGCAGCTTATGGGGAGAAGATCAGCCCCAGCATTTT. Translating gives CASSLWGEDQPQHF.

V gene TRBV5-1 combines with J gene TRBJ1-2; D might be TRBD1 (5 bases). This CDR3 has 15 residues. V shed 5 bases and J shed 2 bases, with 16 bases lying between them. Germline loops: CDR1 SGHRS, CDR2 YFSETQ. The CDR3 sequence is CASRQDNGANYGYTF. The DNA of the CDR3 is TGCGCCAGCAGACAAGACAATGGGGCCAACTATGGCTACACCTTC.

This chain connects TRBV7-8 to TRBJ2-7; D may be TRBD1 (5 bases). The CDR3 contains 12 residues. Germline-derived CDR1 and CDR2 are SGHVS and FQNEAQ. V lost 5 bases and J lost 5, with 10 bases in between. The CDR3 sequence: CASSLDRHEQYF. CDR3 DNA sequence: TGTGCCAGCAGCCTAGACAGACACGAGCAGTACTTC.

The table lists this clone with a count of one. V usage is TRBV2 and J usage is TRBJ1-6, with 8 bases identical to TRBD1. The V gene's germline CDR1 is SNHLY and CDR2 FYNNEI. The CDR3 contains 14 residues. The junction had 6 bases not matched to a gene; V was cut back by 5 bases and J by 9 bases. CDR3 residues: CASSQDRESSPLHF. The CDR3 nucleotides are TGTGCCAGCAGTCAGGACAGGGAGAGTTCACCCCTCCACTTT. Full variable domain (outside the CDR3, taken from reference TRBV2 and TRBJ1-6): EPEVTQTPSHQVTQMGQEVILRCVPISNHLYFYWYRQILGQKVEFLVSFYNNEISEKSEIFDDQFSVERPDGSNFTLKIRSTKLEDSAMYFCASSQDRESSPLHFGNGTRLTVT.

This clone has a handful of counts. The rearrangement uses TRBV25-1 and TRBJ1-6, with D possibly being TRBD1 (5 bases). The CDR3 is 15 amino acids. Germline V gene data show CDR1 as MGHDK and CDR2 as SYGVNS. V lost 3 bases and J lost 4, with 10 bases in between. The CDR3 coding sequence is TGTGCCAGCAGTGAGGCCGGGGGATATAATTCACCCCTCCACTTT. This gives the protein CASSEAGGYNSPLHF.

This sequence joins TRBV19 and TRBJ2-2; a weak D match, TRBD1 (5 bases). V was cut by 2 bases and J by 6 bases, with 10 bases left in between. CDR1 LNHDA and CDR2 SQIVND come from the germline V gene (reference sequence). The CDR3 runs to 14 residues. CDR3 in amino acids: CASSIQGTAGELFF. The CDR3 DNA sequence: TGTGCCAGTAGTATACAGGGAACGGCCGGGGAGCTGTTTTTT.

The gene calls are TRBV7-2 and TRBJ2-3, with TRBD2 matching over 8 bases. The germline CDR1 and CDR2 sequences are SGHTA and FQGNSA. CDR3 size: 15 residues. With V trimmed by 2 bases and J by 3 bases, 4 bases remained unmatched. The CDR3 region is CASSLISGGTDTQYF. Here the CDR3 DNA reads TGTGCCAGCAGCTTAATCTCGGGGGGGACAGATACGCAGTATTTT. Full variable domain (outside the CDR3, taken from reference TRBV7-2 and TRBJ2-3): GAGVSQSPSNKVTEKGKDVELRCDPISGHTALYWYRQSLGQGLEFLIYFQGNSAPDKSGLPSDRFSAERTGGSVSTLTIQRTQQEDSAVYLCASSLISGGTDTQYFGPGTRLTVL.

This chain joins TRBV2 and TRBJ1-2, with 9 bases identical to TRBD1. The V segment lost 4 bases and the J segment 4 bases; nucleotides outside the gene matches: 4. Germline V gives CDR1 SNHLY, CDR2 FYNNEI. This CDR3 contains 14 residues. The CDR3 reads CASSGDRDLYGYTF. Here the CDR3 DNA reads TGTGCCAGCAGTGGGGACAGGGACCTCTATGGCTACACCTTC.

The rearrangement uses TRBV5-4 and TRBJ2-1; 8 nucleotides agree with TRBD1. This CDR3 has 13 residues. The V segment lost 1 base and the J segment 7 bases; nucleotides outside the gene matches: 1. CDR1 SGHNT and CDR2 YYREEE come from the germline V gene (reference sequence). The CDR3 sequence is CASSLQGANEQFF. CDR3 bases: TGTGCCAGCAGCTTGCAGGGGGCAAATGAGCAGTTCTTC. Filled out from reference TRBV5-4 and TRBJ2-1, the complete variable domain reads ETGVTQSPTHLIKTRGQQVTLRCSSQSGHNTVSWYQQALGQGPQFIFQYYREEENGRGNFPPRFSGLQFPNYSSELNVNALELDDSALYLCASSLQGANEQFFGPGTRLTVL.

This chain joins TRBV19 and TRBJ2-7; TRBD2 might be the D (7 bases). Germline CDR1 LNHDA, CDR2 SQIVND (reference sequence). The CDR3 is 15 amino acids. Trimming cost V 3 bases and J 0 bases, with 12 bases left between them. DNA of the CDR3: TGTGCCAGTAGTATTGCGGGGGCTAACTCCTACGAGCAGTACTTC. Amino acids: CASSIAGANSYEQYF.

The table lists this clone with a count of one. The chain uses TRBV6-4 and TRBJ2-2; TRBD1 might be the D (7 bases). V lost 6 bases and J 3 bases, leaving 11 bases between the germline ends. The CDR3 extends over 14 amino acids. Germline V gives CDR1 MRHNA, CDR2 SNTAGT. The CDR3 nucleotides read TGTGCCAGCAGAACAGGGGAGGACACCGGGGAGCTGTTTTTT. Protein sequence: CASRTGEDTGELFF.

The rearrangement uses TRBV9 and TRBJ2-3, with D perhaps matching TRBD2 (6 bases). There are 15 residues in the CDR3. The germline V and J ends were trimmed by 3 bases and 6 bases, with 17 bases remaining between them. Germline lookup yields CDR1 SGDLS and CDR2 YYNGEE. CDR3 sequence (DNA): TGTGCCAGCAGCGCTACTAGTGGGGGGTGGGATACGCAGTATTTT. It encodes CASSATSGGWDTQYF.

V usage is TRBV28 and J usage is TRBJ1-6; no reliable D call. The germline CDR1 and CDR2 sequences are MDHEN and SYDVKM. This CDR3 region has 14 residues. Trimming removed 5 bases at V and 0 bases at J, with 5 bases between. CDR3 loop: CASSMSSYNSPLHF. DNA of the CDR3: TGTGCCAGCAGTATGAGCTCCTATAATTCACCCCTCCACTTT.

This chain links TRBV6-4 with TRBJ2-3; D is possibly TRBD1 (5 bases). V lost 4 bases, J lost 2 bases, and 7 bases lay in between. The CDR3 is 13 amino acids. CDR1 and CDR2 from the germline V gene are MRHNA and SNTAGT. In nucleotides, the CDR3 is TGTGCCAGCAGTGTGACAGTCACAGATACGCAGTATTTT. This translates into CASSVTVTDTQYF.